This T cell receptor (beta chain) appears in the sequencing data of a study of CD8 T cells in Susac syndrome. Patients with stable or active relapsing-remitting disease, all of them treatment-naive, made up the multiple sclerosis controls. This clonotype was observed once. Reverse transcription used roughly 0.45 to 1 ug RNA and random hexamers. Amplification of TCR beta CDR3 by immunoSEQ multiplex PCR spanned 54 Vbeta and 13 Jbeta. Each CDR3 protein is one row after TCRdb ran MiXCR on the immunoSEQ multiplex PCR reads. The sample lists 150,000 to 200,000 distinct CDR3 sequences; around 95% were seen once. Germline-derived CDR1 and CDR2 are PRHDT and FYEKMQ (reference sequence). V shed 1 base and J 5 bases; nucleotides not matched to a gene: 4. The CDR3 has 15 amino acids.

Sequencing was performed on CD8+ T cells from PBMCs. This chain uses TRBV13 with TRBJ1-2; 10 nucleotides match TRBD1. The clonotype originates from a human donor with multiple sclerosis. The CDR3 here is CASSLAGTGDYGYTF. The CDR3 nucleotides are TGTGCCAGCAGCTTAGCAGGGACAGGGGATTATGGCTACACCTTC. Variable domain in full (rest from reference TRBV13 and TRBJ1-2): AAGVIQSPRHLIKEKRETATLKCYPIPRHDTVYWYQQGPGQDPQFLISFYEKMQSDKGSIPDRFSAQQFSDYHSELNMSSLELGDSALYFCASSLAGTGDYGYTFGSGTRLTVV.